This T cell receptor (beta chain) emerged from a study of shared clonotypes between healthy human individuals. Broader study findings: It was the non-shared clonotypes that had lower generation probabilities than clonotypes shared by all four donors. Memory subsets generally showed lower estimated richness than naive subsets.

Concerning this clone itself: Its cognate antigen is unknown.

Profiled with immunoSEQ multiplex PCR; TCRdb holds only in-frame clones, not every one. The table lists roughly 1.5 million clones, roughly 98% of them singletons, with about 0.45% in the top ten. All donors qualified as healthy HIV-negative adults and had experienced no recent acute infections or vaccinations. Everyone who donated was a Caucasian adult who lived in Nashville, Tennessee. The V end lost 1 base, the J end lost 5 bases, and 10 bases lay between the germline ends. The CDR3 length is 14 residues. Germline CDR1 and CDR2: KGHSH and LQKENI. The sample consisted of naive CD4+ T cells sorted from blood. As for subset: CD45RA+ positively selected. The receptor comes from a young man in good health. This chain links TRBV18 with TRBJ2-3, with D unresolved. The CDR3 spells CASSPLASVDTQYF. The CDR3 DNA reads TGTGCCAGCTCACCACTCGCCTCGGTAGATACGCAGTATTTT.